A single sample gave rise to the 26 T cell receptor beta chains below, sequenced in a study of blood T cell repertoires in COVID-19 (dated by TCRdb to 2020 to 2022). Library preparation used the immunoSEQ multiplex PCR assay. Here the immuneACCESS table is served through TCRdb, limited to in-frame sequences with V and J called. Missing clones are a known gap in these copies; in checked studies unresolved V genes cover under half, and the rest lacks a known reason. A total of about 280,000 clones appear in this sample, roughly 85% of them only once. The ten most abundant clones make up around 2.3% of the sample. Material: PBMCs or T cells enriched from blood (not recorded which). The receptors shown here come from a woman aged 45-65 years who had recovered from COVID-19.

V and J are TRBV27 and TRBJ1-5; D might be TRBD1 (5 bases). Germline-derived CDR1 and CDR2 are MNHEY and SMNVEV (reference sequence). The CDR3 runs 15 residues. The V end was cut by 2 bases, the J end by 5 bases, with 13 bases between. CDR3 sequence reads: CASSLTGVGYQPQHF. CDR3 DNA sequence: TGTGCCAGCAGTTTAACGGGGGTAGGGTATCAGCCCCAGCATTTT.

A single count supports this clone. The V gene is TRBV7-9, the J gene TRBJ2-1; D is possibly TRBD2 (5 bases). The germline V gene has CDR1 SEHNR and CDR2 FQNEAQ (reference sequence). This CDR3 contains 13 residues. The V end lost 5 bases, the J end lost 5 bases, and 10 bases lay between the germline ends. The CDR3 sequence is CASSPTRDNEQFF. The CDR3 nucleotides read TGTGCCAGCAGCCCAACTAGGGACAATGAGCAGTTCTTC.

DNA for the CDR3: TGTGCCAGTAGTAAGGACAGGGGGCGGTTTTACGTTCAGCCCCAGCATTTT. Encoded protein: CASSKDRGRFYVQPQHF. The chain is built from TRBV19 and TRBJ1-5; 11 positions agree with TRBD1. Germline CDR1 is LNHDA and CDR2 is SQIVND (reference sequence). The CDR3 is 17 amino acids. The J segment lost 6 bases and the V segment lost 4 bases, leaving 11 bases of the junction unmatched.

The chain links TRBV5-1 to TRBJ1-6; TRBD1 is a possible D gene (6 bases). Trimming shortened V by 0 bases and J by 9 bases, and 13 bases separated the two germline ends. The CDR3 is 15 amino acids. CDR1 is SGHRS, CDR2 YFSETQ, per germline. CDR3 DNA: TGCGCCAGCAGCTTGGTTTCGCAGGGGCTTTCACCCCTCCACTTT. This encodes CASSLVSQGLSPLHF.

This chain connects TRBV28 to TRBJ2-7; D is undetermined. The germline V and J ends were trimmed by 6 bases and 4 bases, with 7 bases remaining between them. The CDR3 has 11 amino acids. CDR1 is MDHEN and CDR2 is SYDVKM in the germline V gene. The CDR3 bases are TGTGCCAGCAGAAATCAGTACGAGCAGTACTTC. Its translation is CASRNQYEQYF. Based on the CDR3 plus reference TRBV28 and TRBJ2-7, the full variable domain is DVKVTQSSRYLVKRTGEKVFLECVQDMDHENMFWYRQDPGLGLRLIYFSYDVKMKEKGDIPEGYSVSREKKERFSLILESASTNQTSMYLCASRNQYEQYFGPGTRLTVT.

In nucleotides, the CDR3 is TGCGCCAGCAGCCAAGAGAGGACTTTGGCGACTAGCGGCCCCACAGATACGCAGTATTTT. The encoded protein is CASSQERTLATSGPTDTQYF. The V call is TRBV4-3, the J call TRBJ2-3; 9 positions agree with TRBD2. The CDR3 extends over 20 amino acids. CDR1 and CDR2 from the germline V gene are LGHNA and YSLEER. V dropped 0 bases and J dropped 2; count of bases not matched to a gene: 15.

V is TRBV4-2 and J is TRBJ1-5; possible D gene TRBD1, 5 bases. Germline CDR1 is LGHNA and CDR2 is YNFKEQ. Trimming cost V 0 bases and J 1 base, with 10 bases left between them. The CDR3 loop spans 16 amino acids. The CDR3 nucleotides are TGTGCCAGCAGCCAAGAGGCGGGGGTAAGCAATCAGCCCCAGCATTTT. This translates into CASSQEAGVSNQPQHF.

The V and J genes are TRBV5-1 and TRBJ2-4; TRBD1 is a possible D gene (6 bases). Germline loops: CDR1 SGHRS, CDR2 YFSETQ. This CDR3 is 14 amino acids long. V dropped 5 bases and J dropped 7 bases, with 16 bases sitting between them. CDR3 DNA sequence: TGCGCCAGCAGTCTGCAGGGGAGTGAGAACATTCAGTACTTC. Amino acid sequence: CASSLQGSENIQYF. Full variable domain (rest looked up from reference TRBV5-1 and TRBJ2-4): KAGVTQTPRYLIKTRGQQVTLSCSPISGHRSVSWYQQTPGQGLQFLFEYFSETQRNKGNFPGRFSGRQFSNSRSEMNVSTLELGDSALYLCASSLQGSENIQYFGAGTRLSVL.

This clone was seen a few times. V is TRBV6-1 and J is TRBJ1-4; 7 nucleotides agree with TRBD1. This CDR3 has 16 residues. The germline V gene has CDR1 MNHNS and CDR2 SASEGT. The V gene end was trimmed by 4 bases and the J gene end by 0 bases; junction bases not matched to a gene: 5. CDR3 DNA sequence: TGTGCCAGCAGTGTAACGGGGACAGCAACTAATGAAAAACTGTTTTTT. This encodes CASSVTGTATNEKLFF.

The chain recombines TRBV24-1 with TRBJ2-1, with TRBD2 matching over 10 bases. CDR3 length: 14 residues. Germline-derived CDR1 and CDR2 are KGHDR and SFDVKD. The V gene end was trimmed by 7 bases and the J gene end by 4 bases; junction bases not matched to a gene: 3. CDR3 DNA sequence: TGTGCCACCAGCGGACTAGCGGCTTACAATGAGCAGTTCTTC. It translates to CATSGLAAYNEQFF.

The chain uses TRBV24-1 and TRBJ1-5, with D hard to call. The CDR3 extends over 11 amino acids. Germline V lookup: CDR1 KGHDR, CDR2 SFDVKD. Trimming cost V 10 bases and J 4 bases, with 7 bases left between them. This CDR3 reads CATGSNQPQHF. In nucleotides, the CDR3 is TGTGCCACAGGGAGTAATCAGCCCCAGCATTTT.

The J gene is TRBJ2-2, the V gene TRBV28, with a tentative D call TRBD1 (6 bases). Germline V lookup: CDR1 MDHEN, CDR2 SYDVKM. Trimming cost V 5 bases and J 7 bases, with 14 bases left between them. This CDR3 is built from 14 residues. CDR3: CASSPSRGFGELFF. Written as DNA, the CDR3 is TGTGCCAGCAGTCCCTCTAGGGGGTTCGGGGAGCTGTTTTTT.

V gene TRBV19 combines with J gene TRBJ1-1; TRBD1 matches at 10 bases. The CDR3 has 15 residues. J lost 3 bases, V lost 4 bases, and 5 bases had no gene match. Germline values: CDR1 LNHDA, CDR2 SQIVND (reference sequence). CDR3 protein: CASSKGTGADTEAFF. The CDR3 DNA is TGTGCCAGTAGTAAAGGGACAGGGGCTGACACTGAAGCTTTCTTT.

This chain connects TRBV4-1 to TRBJ1-5; no reliable D call. CDR1 is MGHRA and CDR2 is YSYEKL in the germline V gene. V was pared by 4 bases and J by 1 base, with 11 bases between. There are 15 residues in the CDR3. CDR3 loop: CASSPGRSSNQPQHF. The CDR3 nucleotides are TGCGCCAGCAGCCCCGGGAGGTCCAGCAATCAGCCCCAGCATTTT.

A few counts support this clone. J is TRBJ2-2 and V is TRBV11-2, with 9 bases matching TRBD2. The germline V gene encodes CDR1 SGHAT and CDR2 FQNNGV. The length of the CDR3 is 15 residues. V dropped 5 bases and J dropped 5; count of bases not matched to a gene: 6. The DNA for the CDR3 is TGTGCCAGCAGCGAAGCGGGAGGCGAAACCGGGGAGCTGTTTTTT. Its translation is CASSEAGGETGELFF.

The chain links TRBV7-2 to TRBJ1-3; 9 bases map to TRBD1. The trim removed 3 bases at V and 4 bases at J, leaving 10 bases unmatched. The V gene's germline CDR1 is SGHTA and CDR2 FQGNSA. CDR3 length: 17 residues. The CDR3 reads CASSFAGTGLSGNTIYF. For the CDR3, the DNA is TGTGCCAGCAGCTTCGCCGGGACAGGGCTTTCCGGAAACACCATATATTTT.

This clone has just one count. The chain has TRBV2 and TRBJ2-3; D might be TRBD2 (5 bases). The CDR3 extends over 17 amino acids. Germline assignment: CDR1 SNHLY and CDR2 FYNNEI. The V end lost 5 bases, the J end lost 0 bases, and 18 bases lay between the germline ends. This CDR3 is CASSFSRRLSSTDTQYF. The DNA of the CDR3 is TGTGCCAGCAGTTTCTCGCGGAGGCTATCTAGCACAGATACGCAGTATTTT.

The J gene is TRBJ2-1, the V gene TRBV30; 10 nucleotides align to TRBD1. The V gene's germline CDR1 is GTSNPN and CDR2 SVGIG (reference sequence). V was clipped by 3 bases and J by 10 bases; unmatched bases: 3. The CDR3 is 12 amino acids. As DNA, the CDR3 is TGTGCCTGGAGGGACAGGGGGGGAGAGCAGTTCTTC. Translation gives CAWRDRGGEQFF.

The chain employs TRBV14 and TRBJ1-1, with TRBD1 matching over 7 bases. There are 14 residues in the CDR3. Germline lookup yields CDR1 SGHDN and CDR2 FVKESK. V lost 2 bases to trimming and J lost 1 base; unmatched junction nucleotides: 1. CDR3 loop: CASSQRQGNTEAFF. For the CDR3, the DNA is TGTGCCAGCAGCCAAAGACAGGGGAACACTGAAGCTTTCTTT.

V usage is TRBV6-5 and J usage is TRBJ1-5; D is perhaps TRBD1 (5 bases). Germline V gene data show CDR1 as MNHEY and CDR2 as SVGAGI. V gave up 2 bases and J gave up 1 base, with 9 bases separating them. CDR3 length: 15 residues. The CDR3 region is CASSYGPGSNQPQHF. The DNA of the CDR3 is TGTGCCAGCAGTTACGGTCCAGGGAGCAATCAGCCCCAGCATTTT.

V gene TRBV28 combines with J gene TRBJ1-4; D is uncertain. The V and J ends lost 2 bases and 4 bases respectively, with 11 bases between them. The CDR3 covers 15 residues. Per the germline V gene, CDR1 is MDHEN and CDR2 is SYDVKM. The CDR3 loop reads CASSLPAGFNEKLFF. DNA of the CDR3: TGTGCCAGCAGTTTACCCGCGGGATTTAATGAAAAACTGTTTTTT. Full variable domain (remainder filled in from reference TRBV28 and TRBJ1-4): DVKVTQSSRYLVKRTGEKVFLECVQDMDHENMFWYRQDPGLGLRLIYFSYDVKMKEKGDIPEGYSVSREKKERFSLILESASTNQTSMYLCASSLPAGFNEKLFFGSGTQLSVL.

The sample holds a few counts of this clone. The chain carries TRBV5-1 and TRBJ1-5; no clear D. The germline CDR1 and CDR2 sequences are SGHRS and YFSETQ. V was clipped by 0 bases and J by 2 bases, with 15 bases between them. The CDR3 contains 17 residues. Here the CDR3 reads CASSLEPRDRGNQPQHF. The CDR3 coding sequence is TGCGCCAGCAGCTTGGAACCTCGGGATCGAGGCAATCAGCCCCAGCATTTT.

V is TRBV29-1 and J is TRBJ1-1, with 11 bases lining up with TRBD1. CDR3 length: 19 amino acids. Looked up from germline, CDR1 is SQVTM and CDR2 is ANQGSEA. V lost 3 bases, J lost 4 bases, and 19 bases stayed unmatched. For the CDR3, the DNA is TGCAGCGTTGACACCAAATTTCGGGACAGGGGGATTGTGGGCACTGAAGCTTTCTTT. Amino acids: CSVDTKFRDRGIVGTEAFF.

This clone was counted once. Written as DNA, the CDR3 is TGTGCCAGCAGCCCAGTCGGGACAGGTCCCCAAGAGACCCAGTACTTC. Translation: CASSPVGTGPQETQYF. The chain is built from TRBV28 and TRBJ2-5, with TRBD1 matching over 8 bases. Per germline, CDR1 MDHEN and CDR2 SYDVKM. The V segment lost 6 bases and the J segment 1 base; nucleotides outside the gene matches: 10. This CDR3 region has 16 residues.

The chain uses TRBV3-1 (or the pseudogene TRBV3-2) and TRBJ2-7; 10 bases align to TRBD1. The CDR3 is 15 amino acids. After removal of 4 bases from V and 3 bases from J, the junction contained 6 bases not matched to a gene. Germline V CDR1 and CDR2: LGHDT, YNNKEL (reference sequence). The CDR3 nucleotides are TGTGCCAGCAGCCCACCGGGACAGGGGAACTACGAGCAGTACTTC. Translated, it gives CASSPPGQGNYEQYF.

The chain links TRBV28 to TRBJ1-3, with no clear D. CDR1 is MDHEN, CDR2 SYDVKM, per germline. CDR3 size: 14 residues. V was cut by 7 bases and J by 0 bases, with 10 bases left in between. CDR3 coding DNA: TGTGCCAGCACCCCAGCTAGCTCTGGAAACACCATATATTTT. Translation gives CASTPASSGNTIYF.